The 4 T cell receptor beta chains below were found in one sample sequenced in a study of T cells in women clearing cervical HPV infection. This table comes from immunoSEQ multiplex PCR, and its TCRdb copy is limited to in-frame clones, with some not included. In all, the sample yields tens of thousands of clones. Input material: blood buffy coat. The receptors come from a woman between 18 and 70 years old with a cervical HPV16 infection that either progressed to CIN3+ or cleared (not recorded which).

Worth noting for this clone: The CDR3 end lies 3 residues beyond the end of the read and is filled in from the germline J gene. This sequence joins TRBV30 and TRBJ1-1; 8 bases align to TRBD1. The CDR3 has 13 amino acids. V trimming: 7 bases; J trimming: 5 bases; junction bases outside the gene matches: 9. The V gene's germline CDR1 is GTSNPN and CDR2 SVGIG (reference sequence). CDR3 DNA (partial): TGTGCCTTAACAGGGGGATGGGAAACTGAA. It yields the protein CALTGGWETE. The full CDR3 protein reads CALTGGWETEAFF.

Regarding this clone: The observed sequence ends 3 residues before the CDR3 terminus, with the missing tail filled in from the germline J gene. V gene TRBV2 combines with J gene TRBJ1-1; possibly TRBD1 for D (5 bases). The CDR3 has 13 amino acids. V was clipped by 6 bases and J by 3 bases, with 11 bases between them. Germline-derived CDR1 and CDR2 are SNHLY and FYNNEI. CDR3 bases read: TGTGCCAGCAGCCTCAGGGTGGACACTGAA. It encodes CASSLRVDTE. The entire CDR3 protein is CASSLRVDTEAFF.

Regarding this clone: The CDR3 end falls 3 residues outside the read, so it is completed with the germline J gene. V usage is TRBV20-1 and J usage is TRBJ2-5, with 7 bases lining up with TRBD2. The length of the CDR3 is 15 residues. Looked up from germline, CDR1 is DFQATT and CDR2 is SNEGSKA (reference sequence). J gave up 5 bases and V 0 bases, and 9 bases lay outside the gene matches. CDR3 DNA (partial): TGCAGTGCTAGAGATTGGGGGGGGGTTGGGGAGACC. Translation gives CSARDWGGVGET. The complete CDR3 reads CSARDWGGVGETQYF.

Details on this clone: Sequencing ends 3 residues short of the CDR3 end; the germline J gene provides the rest. This chain links TRBV7-2 with TRBJ1-1, with a weak D call TRBD1 (6 bases). This CDR3 is 15 amino acids long. CDR1 and CDR2 from the germline V gene are SGHTA and FQGNSA. V lost 4 bases, J lost 5 bases, and 17 bases lay in between. CDR3 DNA, as far as it was read: TGTGCCAGCAGCTCGAGTATGGGGGCCGGGACTGAA. Its translation: CASSSSMGAGTE. The entire CDR3 protein reads CASSSSMGAGTEAFF.